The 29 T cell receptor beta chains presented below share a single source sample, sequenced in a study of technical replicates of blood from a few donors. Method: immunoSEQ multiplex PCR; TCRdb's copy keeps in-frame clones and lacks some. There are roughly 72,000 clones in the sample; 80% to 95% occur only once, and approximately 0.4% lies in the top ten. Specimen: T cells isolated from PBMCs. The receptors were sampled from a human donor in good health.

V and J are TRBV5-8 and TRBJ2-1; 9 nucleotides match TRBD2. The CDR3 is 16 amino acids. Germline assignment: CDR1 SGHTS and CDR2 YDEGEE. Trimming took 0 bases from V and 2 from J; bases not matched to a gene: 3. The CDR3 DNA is TGTGCCAGCAGCTTGGGAGTAGCGGGAGCCTACAATGAGCAGTTCTTC. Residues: CASSLGVAGAYNEQFF. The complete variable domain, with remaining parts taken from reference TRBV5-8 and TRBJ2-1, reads EAGVTQSPTHLIKTRGQQATLRCSPISGHTSVYWYQQALGLGLQFLLWYDEGEERNRGNFPPRFSGRQFPNYSSELNVNALELEDSALYLCASSLGVAGAYNEQFFGPGTRLTVL.

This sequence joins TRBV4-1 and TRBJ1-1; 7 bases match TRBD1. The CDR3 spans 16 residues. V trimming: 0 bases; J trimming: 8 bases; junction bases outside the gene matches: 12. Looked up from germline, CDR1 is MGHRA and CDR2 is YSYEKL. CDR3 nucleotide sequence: TGCGCCAGCAGCCAAGACCTCAGGGGGTTAGGCTACGAAGCTTTCTTT. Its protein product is CASSQDLRGLGYEAFF.

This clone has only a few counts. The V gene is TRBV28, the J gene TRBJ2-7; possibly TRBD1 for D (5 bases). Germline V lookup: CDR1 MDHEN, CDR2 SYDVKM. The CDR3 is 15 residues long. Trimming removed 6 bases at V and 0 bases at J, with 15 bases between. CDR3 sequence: CASSDPQVSSYEQYF. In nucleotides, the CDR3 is TGTGCCAGCAGCGATCCACAGGTGAGCTCCTACGAGCAGTACTTC.

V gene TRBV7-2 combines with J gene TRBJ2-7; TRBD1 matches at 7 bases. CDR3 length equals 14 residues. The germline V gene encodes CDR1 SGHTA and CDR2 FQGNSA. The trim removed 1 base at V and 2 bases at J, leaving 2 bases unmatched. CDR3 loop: CASSLGTGPYEQYF. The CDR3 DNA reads TGTGCCAGCAGCTTAGGGACAGGCCCCTACGAGCAGTACTTC.

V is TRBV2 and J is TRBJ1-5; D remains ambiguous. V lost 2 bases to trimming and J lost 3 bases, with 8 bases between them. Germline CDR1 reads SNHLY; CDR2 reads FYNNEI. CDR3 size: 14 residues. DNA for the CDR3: TGTGCCAGCAGTGAAAGTCAGTTCAATCAGCCCCAGCATTTT. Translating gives CASSESQFNQPQHF. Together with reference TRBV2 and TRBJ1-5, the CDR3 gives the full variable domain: EPEVTQTPSHQVTQMGQEVILRCVPISNHLYFYWYRQILGQKVEFLVSFYNNEISEKSEIFDDQFSVERPDGSNFTLKIRSTKLEDSAMYFCASSESQFNQPQHFGDGTRLSIL.

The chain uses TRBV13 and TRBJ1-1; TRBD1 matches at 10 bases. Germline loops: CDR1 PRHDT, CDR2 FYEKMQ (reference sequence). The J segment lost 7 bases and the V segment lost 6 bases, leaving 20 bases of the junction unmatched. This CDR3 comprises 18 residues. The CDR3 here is CASSRVTGTGVEVDEAFF. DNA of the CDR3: TGTGCCAGCAGTCGTGTGACCGGGACAGGGGTTGAGGTGGATGAAGCTTTCTTT.

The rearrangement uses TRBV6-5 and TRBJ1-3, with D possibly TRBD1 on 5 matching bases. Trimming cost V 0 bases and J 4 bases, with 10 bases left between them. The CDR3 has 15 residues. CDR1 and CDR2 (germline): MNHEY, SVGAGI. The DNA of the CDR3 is TGTGCCAGCAGTTACTCGGCAGGGATAGGAAACACCATATATTTT. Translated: CASSYSAGIGNTIYF.

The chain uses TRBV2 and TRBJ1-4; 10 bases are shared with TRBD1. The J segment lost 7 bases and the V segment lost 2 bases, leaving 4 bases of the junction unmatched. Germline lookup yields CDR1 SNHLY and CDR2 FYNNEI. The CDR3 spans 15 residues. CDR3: CASSELGQGFEKLFF. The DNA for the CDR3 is TGTGCCAGCAGTGAATTGGGACAGGGGTTTGAAAAACTGTTTTTT.

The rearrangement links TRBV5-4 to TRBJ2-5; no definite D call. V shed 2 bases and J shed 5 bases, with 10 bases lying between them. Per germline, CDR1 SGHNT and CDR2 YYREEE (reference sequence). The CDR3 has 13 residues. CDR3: CASSFNSRETQYF. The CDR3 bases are TGTGCCAGCAGCTTCAACAGTCGGGAGACCCAGTACTTC.

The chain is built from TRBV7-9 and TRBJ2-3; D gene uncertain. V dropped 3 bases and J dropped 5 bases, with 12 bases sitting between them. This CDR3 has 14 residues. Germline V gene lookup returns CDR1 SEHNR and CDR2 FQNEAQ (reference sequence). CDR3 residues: CASSFELTRDTQYF. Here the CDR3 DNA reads TGTGCCAGCAGCTTTGAATTGACTCGAGATACGCAGTATTTT.

The CDR3 nucleotides read TGTGCCTGGAGGGTTACGAGCTCCTACGAGCAGTACTTC. Amino acids: CAWRVTSSYEQYF. This chain connects TRBV30 to TRBJ2-7; D ambiguous. V was trimmed by 3 bases and J by 0 bases, leaving 9 bases between them. The CDR3 is 13 residues long. The germline gives CDR1 GTSNPN, CDR2 SVGIG (reference sequence).

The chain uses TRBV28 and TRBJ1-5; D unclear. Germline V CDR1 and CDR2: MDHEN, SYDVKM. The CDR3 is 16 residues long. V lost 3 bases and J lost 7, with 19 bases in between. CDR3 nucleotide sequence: TGTGCCAGCAGTTTTATATCTACTGGATTGAGGCAGCCCCAGCATTTT. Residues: CASSFISTGLRQPQHF.

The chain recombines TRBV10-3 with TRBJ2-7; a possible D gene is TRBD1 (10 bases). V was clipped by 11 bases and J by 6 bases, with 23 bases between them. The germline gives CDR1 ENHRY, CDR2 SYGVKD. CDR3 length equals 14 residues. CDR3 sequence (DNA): TGTGCCGCGGGGGGGAGACAGGGGGCAGGCGAGCAGTACTTC. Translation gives CAAGGRQGAGEQYF.

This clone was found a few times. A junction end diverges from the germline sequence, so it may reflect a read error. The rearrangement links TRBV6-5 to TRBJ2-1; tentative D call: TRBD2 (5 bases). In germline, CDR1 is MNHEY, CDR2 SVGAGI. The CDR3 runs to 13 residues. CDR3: CASQPLLARYRVF. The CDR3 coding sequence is TGTGCCAGCCAACCTCTCCTAGCACGCTATCGGGTCTTC.

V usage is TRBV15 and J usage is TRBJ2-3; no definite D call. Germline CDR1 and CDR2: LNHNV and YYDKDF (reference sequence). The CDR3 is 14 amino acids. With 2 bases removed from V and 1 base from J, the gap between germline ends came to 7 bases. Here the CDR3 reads CATSRPGRTDTQYF. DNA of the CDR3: TGTGCCACCAGCAGACCAGGTCGCACAGATACGCAGTATTTT.

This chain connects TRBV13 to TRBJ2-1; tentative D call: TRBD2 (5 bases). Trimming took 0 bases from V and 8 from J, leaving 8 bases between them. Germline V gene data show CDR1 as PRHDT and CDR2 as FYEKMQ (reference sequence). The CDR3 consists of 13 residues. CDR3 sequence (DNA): TGTGCCAGCAGCTTAGGCGAAGCGGATGAGCAGTTCTTC. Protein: CASSLGEADEQFF.

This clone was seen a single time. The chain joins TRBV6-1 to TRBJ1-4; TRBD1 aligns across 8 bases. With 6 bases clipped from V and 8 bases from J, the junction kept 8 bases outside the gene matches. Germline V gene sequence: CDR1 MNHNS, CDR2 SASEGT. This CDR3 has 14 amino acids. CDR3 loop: CASSSGGSYEKLFF. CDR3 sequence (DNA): TGTGCCAGCAGCTCAGGGGGCTCGTACGAAAAACTGTTTTTT.

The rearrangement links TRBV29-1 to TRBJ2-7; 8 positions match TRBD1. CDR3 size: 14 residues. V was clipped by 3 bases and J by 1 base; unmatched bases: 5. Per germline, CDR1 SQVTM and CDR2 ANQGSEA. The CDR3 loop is CSVDSGQGSYEQYF. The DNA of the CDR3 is TGCAGCGTTGACTCAGGACAGGGATCCTACGAGCAGTACTTC.

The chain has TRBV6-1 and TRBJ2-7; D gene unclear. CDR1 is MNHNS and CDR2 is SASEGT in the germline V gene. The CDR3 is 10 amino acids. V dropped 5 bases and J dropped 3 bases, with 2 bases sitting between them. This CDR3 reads CASSYYEQYF. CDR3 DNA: TGTGCCAGCAGTTACTACGAGCAGTACTTC.

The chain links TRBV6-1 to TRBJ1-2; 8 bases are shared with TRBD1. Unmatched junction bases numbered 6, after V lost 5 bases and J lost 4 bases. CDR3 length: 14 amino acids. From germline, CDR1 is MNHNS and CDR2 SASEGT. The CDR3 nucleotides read TGTGCCAGCAGTACAGGGGGTCCGCCCTATGGCTACACCTTC. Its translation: CASSTGGPPYGYTF.

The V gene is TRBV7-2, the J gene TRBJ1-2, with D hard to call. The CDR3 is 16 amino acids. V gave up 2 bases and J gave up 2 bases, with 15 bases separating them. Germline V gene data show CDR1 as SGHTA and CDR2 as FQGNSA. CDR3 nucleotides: TGTGCCAGCAGCTTATTTCCGGGAGTCCCAAACTATGGCTACACCTTC. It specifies CASSLFPGVPNYGYTF.

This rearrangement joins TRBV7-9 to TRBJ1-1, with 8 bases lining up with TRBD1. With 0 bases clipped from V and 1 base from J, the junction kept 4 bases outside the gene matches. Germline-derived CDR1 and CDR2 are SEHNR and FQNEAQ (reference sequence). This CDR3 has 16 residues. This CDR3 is CASSLAAGTGNTEAFF. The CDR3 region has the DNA TGTGCCAGCAGCTTAGCTGCCGGGACAGGGAACACTGAAGCTTTCTTT. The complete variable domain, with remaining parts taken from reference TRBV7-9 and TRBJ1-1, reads DTGVSQNPRHKITKRGQNVTFRCDPISEHNRLYWYRQTLGQGPEFLTYFQNEAQLEKSRLLSDRFSAERPKGSFSTLEIQRTEQGDSAMYLCASSLAAGTGNTEAFFGQGTRLTVV.

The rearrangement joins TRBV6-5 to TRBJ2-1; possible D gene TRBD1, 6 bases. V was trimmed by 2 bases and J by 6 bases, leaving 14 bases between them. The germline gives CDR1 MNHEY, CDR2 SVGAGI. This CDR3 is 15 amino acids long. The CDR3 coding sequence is TGTGCCAGCAGTTACCGGCAGGGGAGAGGCAATGAGCAGTTCTTC. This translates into CASSYRQGRGNEQFF.

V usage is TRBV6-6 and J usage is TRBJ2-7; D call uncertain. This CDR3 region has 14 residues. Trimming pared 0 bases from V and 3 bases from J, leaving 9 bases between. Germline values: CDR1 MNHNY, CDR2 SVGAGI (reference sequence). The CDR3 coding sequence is TGTGCCAGCAGTTACTCGAATTTCGGCTACGAGCAGTACTTC. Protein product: CASSYSNFGYEQYF.

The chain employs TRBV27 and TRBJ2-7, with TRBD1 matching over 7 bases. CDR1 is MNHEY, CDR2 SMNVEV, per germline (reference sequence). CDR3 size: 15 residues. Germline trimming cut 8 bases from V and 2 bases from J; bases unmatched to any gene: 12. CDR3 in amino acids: CASRGYTGVTYEQYF. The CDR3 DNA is TGTGCCAGCCGGGGATATACAGGGGTTACCTACGAGCAGTACTTC.

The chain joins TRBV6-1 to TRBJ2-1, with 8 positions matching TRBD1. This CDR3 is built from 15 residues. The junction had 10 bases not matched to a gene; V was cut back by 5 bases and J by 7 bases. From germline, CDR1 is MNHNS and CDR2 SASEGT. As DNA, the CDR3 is TGTGCCAGCAGTCATAAGGACAGGGTTGGGAATGAGCAGTTCTTC. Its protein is CASSHKDRVGNEQFF.

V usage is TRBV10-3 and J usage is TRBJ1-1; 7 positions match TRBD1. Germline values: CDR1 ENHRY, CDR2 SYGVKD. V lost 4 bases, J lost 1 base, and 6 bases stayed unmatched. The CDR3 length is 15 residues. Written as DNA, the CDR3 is TGTGCCATCAGTGCCCGGGACAGAAAGAACACTGAAGCTTTCTTT. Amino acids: CAISARDRKNTEAFF.

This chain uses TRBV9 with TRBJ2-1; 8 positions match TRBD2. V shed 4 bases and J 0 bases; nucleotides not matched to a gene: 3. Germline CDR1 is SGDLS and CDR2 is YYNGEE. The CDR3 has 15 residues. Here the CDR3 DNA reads TGTGCCAGCAGCCCCAGCGGGAGCTCCTACAATGAGCAGTTCTTC. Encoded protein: CASSPSGSSYNEQFF.

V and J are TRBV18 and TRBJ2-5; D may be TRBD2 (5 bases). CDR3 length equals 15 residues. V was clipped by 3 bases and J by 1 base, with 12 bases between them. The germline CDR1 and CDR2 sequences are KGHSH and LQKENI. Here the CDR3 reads CASSPSDIPQETQYF. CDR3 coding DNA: TGTGCCAGCTCACCTAGCGACATACCCCAAGAGACCCAGTACTTC.